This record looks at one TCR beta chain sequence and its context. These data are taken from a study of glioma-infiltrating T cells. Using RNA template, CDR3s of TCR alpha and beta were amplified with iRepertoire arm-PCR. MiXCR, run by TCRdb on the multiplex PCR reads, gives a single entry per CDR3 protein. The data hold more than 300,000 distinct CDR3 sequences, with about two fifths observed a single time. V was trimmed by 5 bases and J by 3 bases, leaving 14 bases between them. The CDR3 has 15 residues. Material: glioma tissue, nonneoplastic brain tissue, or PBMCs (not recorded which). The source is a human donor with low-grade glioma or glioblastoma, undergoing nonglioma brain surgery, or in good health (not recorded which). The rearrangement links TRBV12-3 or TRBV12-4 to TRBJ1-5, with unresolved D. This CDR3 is CASSPMAGSNQPQHF. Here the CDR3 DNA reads TGTGCCAGCAGTCCCATGGCAGGATCCAATCAGCCCCAGCATTTT.